The clone carrying this T cell receptor beta chain occurred a few times. The antigen remains unidentified. This record belongs to a study of cytomegalovirus exposure and HLA in healthy donors. Study overall: The same platform used for the approximately 670 first-cohort repertoires was also used for the 120 or so validation repertoires, as a later analysis reported. Points from the study as a whole: A subsequent analysis found that TCR clusters from the first cohort also tended to co-occur in the approximately 120 validation repertoires, with less than 95% of cluster scores above 0. According to the study, around 150 TCR beta chains were cytomegalovirus-associated.

The assay was immunoSEQ multiplex PCR, and TCRdb's table has in-frame clones only and misses some. This table has about 330,000 clones, approximately 90% appearing once. The TCR sequence derives from a woman aged 30 to 39 in good health and CMV-seropositive. The sample consisted of PBMCs.

The CDR3 DNA sequence: TGTGCCAGCAGCCCCACTGGCGGGAGGGAGCAGTTCTTC. Protein product: CASSPTGGREQFF. This chain connects TRBV11-3 to TRBJ2-1, with 8 nucleotides matching TRBD2. V lost 5 bases, J lost 10 bases, and 7 bases stayed unmatched. Germline CDR1 and CDR2: SGHNT and YENEEA. The length of the CDR3 is 13 residues.